This T cell receptor beta chain appears in the sequencing data of a study of blood T cells in healthy people across ages. This clonotype was seen a handful of times. Combining a sample-barcoded 5' primer with a J-beta primer mix, a second PCR ran for roughly 7 to 11 cycles. MiXCR, applied by TCRdb to the 5' RACE reads, yields one record per CDR3 protein. Of some 700,000 distinct CDR3 sequences detected, about 20% appear once; the ten largest clones hold around 21%. Germline-derived CDR1 and CDR2 are SGHVS and FQNEAQ. Trimming cost V 5 bases and J 5 bases; bases outside gene matches: 7. The CDR3 sequence is 14 residues long.

Sequenced input: blood. The TCR comes from a man between 65 and 85 years old in good health. The chain has TRBV7-8 and TRBJ2-5, with 8 positions matching TRBD1. The CDR3 region is CASSPWTGRETQYF. The CDR3 region has the DNA TGTGCCAGCAGCCCCTGGACAGGGCGGGAGACCCAGTACTTC. The variable domain in full, completed from reference TRBV7-8 and TRBJ2-5, reads GAGVSQSPRYKVAKRGQDVALRCDPISGHVSLFWYQQALGQGPEFLTYFQNEAQLDKSGLPSDRFFAERPEGSVSTLKIQRTQQEDSAVYLCASSPWTGRETQYFGPGTRLLVL.